This TCR beta chain derives from a study of blood T cells in healthy people across ages. Study outcomes and limitations: The percentage of naive T cells correlated strongly with TCR beta diversity.

Primers used in a second PCR of about 6 to 11 cycles were a sample-barcoded 5' primer and a J-beta primer mix. Each cDNA molecule was tagged by a template-switch adaptor that had 12 random nucleotides. TCRdb called the 5' RACE reads again in MiXCR, with one record for every CDR3 protein. Of over a million distinct CDR3 sequences in the sample, 59% are singletons; the top ten hold 6.7%. On this clonotype itself: Its antigen remains unidentified.

Healthy individuals of Caucasian origin from Russia, aged roughly 6 to 90, served as donors. Total RNA, at least 6 micrograms per sample, came from PBMCs. V lost 5 bases and J lost 2; bases outside the gene matches: 11. The CDR3 consists of 16 residues. CDR1 SEHNR and CDR2 FQNEAQ come from the germline V gene (reference sequence). This clonotype originated in a man between 18 and 35 years old in good health. The chain recombines TRBV7-9 with TRBJ1-2, with 7 nucleotides matching TRBD1. Sample: blood. CDR3 residues: CASSPVTGELNYGYTF. CDR3 nucleotide sequence: TGTGCCAGCAGCCCCGTCACAGGGGAGTTAAACTATGGCTACACCTTC.